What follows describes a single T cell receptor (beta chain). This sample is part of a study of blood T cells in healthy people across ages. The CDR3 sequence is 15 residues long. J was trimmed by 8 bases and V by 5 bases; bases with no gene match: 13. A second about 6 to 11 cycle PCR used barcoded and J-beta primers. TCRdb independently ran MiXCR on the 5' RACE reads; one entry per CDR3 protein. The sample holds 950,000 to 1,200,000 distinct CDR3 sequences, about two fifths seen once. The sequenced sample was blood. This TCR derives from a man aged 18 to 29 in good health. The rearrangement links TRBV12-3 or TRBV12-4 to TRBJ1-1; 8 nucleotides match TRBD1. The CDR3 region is CASSPSPGGSKEAFF. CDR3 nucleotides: TGTGCCAGCAGTCCTTCGCCAGGGGGCTCTAAGGAAGCTTTCTTT.